This T cell receptor beta chain was captured in a study of blood T cell repertoires in COVID-19. About the research overall: In each case, the material was cDNA or gDNA derived from T cells, B-cell-depleted T cells, or PBMCs.

Looked up from germline, CDR1 is MDHEN and CDR2 is SYDVKM. The ends were cut back, 4 bases at V and 5 bases at J, with 18 bases in the middle. The CDR3 is made up of 15 amino acids. In the authors' workflow: Estimates of nucleated cell counts were drawn from the amplification of reference gene primers. Sequencing used immunoSEQ multiplex PCR; TCRdb keeps in-frame clones, though not all of them. V and J calls and clone size are those listed in that table; D and trimming were worked out from the DNA. The top ten hold more than 15% of the sample, which has tens of thousands of clones, more than 70% seen once.

Sequenced: peripheral blood. V and J are TRBV28 and TRBJ2-7, with D perhaps matching TRBD1 (5 bases). The TCR sequence derives from a man in his 70s with active or convalescent COVID-19. The CDR3 region has the DNA TGTGCCAGCAGTTCTCCGGCAGGGTCTTCGGACGAGCAGTACTTC. It specifies CASSSPAGSSDEQYF. The full variable domain, in which reference TRBV28 and TRBJ2-7 provide the parts outside the CDR3, is DVKVTQSSRYLVKRTGEKVFLECVQDMDHENMFWYRQDPGLGLRLIYFSYDVKMKEKGDIPEGYSVSREKKERFSLILESASTNQTSMYLCASSSPAGSSDEQYFGPGTRLTVT.